This TCR beta chain appears in the sequencing data of a study of control samples from healthy donors and cancer patients. The table came from immunoSEQ multiplex PCR; TCRdb's copy has only in-frame clones and leaves some out. This table holds 60,000 to 70,000 clones, about 82% found once. The CDR3 is made up of 13 amino acids. Germline V gene sequence: CDR1 SGHRS, CDR2 YFSETQ. V shed 4 bases and J 8 bases; nucleotides not matched to a gene: 7. The sample comprised blood. The sequence was obtained from a man in his forties in good health. The rearrangement joins TRBV5-1 to TRBJ1-2, with 8 positions matching TRBD1. CDR3 sequence reads: CASSVDREGGYTF. Here the CDR3 DNA reads TGCGCCAGCAGCGTGGACAGGGAGGGCGGCTACACCTTC.